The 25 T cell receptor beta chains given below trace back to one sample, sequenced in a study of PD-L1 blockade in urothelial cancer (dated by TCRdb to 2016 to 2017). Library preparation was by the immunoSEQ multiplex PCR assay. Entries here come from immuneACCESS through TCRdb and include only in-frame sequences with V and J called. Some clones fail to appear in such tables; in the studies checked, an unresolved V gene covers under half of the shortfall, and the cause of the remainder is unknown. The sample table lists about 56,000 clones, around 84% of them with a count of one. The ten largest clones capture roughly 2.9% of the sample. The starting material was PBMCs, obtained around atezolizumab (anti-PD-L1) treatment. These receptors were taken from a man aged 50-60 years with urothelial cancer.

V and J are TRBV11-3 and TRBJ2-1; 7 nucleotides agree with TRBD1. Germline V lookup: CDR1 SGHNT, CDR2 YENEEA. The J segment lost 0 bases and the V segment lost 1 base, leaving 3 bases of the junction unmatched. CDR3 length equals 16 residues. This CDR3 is CASSLGDSASYNEQFF. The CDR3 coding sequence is TGTGCCAGCAGCTTAGGGGACAGCGCCTCCTACAATGAGCAGTTCTTC.

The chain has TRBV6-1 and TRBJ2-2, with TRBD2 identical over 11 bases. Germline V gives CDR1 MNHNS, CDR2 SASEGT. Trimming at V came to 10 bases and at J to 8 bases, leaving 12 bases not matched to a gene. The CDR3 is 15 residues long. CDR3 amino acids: CATLGKTSGTGELFF. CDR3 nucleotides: TGTGCCACCCTGGGGAAGACTAGCGGGACTGGGGAGCTGTTTTTT.

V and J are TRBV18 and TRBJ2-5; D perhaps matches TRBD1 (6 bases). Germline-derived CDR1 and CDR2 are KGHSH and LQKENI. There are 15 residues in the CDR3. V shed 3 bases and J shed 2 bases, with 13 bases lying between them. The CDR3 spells CASSPVTGSQETQYF. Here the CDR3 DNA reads TGTGCCAGCTCACCGGTCACAGGGAGTCAAGAGACCCAGTACTTC.

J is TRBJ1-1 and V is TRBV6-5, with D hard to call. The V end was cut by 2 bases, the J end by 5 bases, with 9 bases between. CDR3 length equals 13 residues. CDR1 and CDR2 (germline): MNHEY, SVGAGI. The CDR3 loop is CASSYVPLTEAFF. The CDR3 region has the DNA TGTGCCAGCAGTTACGTCCCCCTAACTGAAGCTTTCTTT.

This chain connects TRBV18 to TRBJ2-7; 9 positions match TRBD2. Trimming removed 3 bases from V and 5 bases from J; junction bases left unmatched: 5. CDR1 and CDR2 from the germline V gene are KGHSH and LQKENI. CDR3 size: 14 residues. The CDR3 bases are TGTGCCAGCTCACCGGGACTAGCTTCGGACGAGCAGTACTTC. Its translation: CASSPGLASDEQYF.

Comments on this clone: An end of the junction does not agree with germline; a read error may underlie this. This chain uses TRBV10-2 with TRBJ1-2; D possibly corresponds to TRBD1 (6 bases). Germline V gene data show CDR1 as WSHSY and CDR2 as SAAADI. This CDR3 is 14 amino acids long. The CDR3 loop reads CASSDPQGSGALSF. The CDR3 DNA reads TGCGCCAGCAGTGATCCTCAGGGGTCAGGGGCCCTCTCCTTC.

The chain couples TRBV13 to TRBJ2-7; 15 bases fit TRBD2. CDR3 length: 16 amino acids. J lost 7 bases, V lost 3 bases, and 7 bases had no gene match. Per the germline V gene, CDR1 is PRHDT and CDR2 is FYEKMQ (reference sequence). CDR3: CASSFGGLAGGLEQYF. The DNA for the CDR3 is TGTGCCAGCAGCTTCGGAGGACTAGCGGGAGGGTTGGAGCAGTACTTC.

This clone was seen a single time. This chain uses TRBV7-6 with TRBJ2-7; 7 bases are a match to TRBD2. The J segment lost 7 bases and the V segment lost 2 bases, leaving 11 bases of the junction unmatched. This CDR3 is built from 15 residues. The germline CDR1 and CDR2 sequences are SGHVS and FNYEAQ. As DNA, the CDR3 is TGTGCCAGCAGCTTAAAGGCAGGGAGGGCACAAGAGCAGTACTTC. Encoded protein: CASSLKAGRAQEQYF.

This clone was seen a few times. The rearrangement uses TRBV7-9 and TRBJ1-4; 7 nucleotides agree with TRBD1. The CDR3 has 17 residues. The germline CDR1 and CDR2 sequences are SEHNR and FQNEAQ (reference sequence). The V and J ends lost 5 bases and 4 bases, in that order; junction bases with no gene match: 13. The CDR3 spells CASSLSSKGAHNEKLFF. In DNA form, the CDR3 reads TGTGCCAGCAGCCTTAGTTCGAAGGGGGCCCATAATGAAAAACTGTTTTTT.

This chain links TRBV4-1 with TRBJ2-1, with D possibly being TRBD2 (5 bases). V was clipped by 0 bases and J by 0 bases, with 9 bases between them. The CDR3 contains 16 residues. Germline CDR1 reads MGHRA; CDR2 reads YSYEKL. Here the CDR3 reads CASSQDRSASYNEQFF. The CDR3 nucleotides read TGCGCCAGCAGCCAAGATCGTAGCGCCTCCTACAATGAGCAGTTCTTC.

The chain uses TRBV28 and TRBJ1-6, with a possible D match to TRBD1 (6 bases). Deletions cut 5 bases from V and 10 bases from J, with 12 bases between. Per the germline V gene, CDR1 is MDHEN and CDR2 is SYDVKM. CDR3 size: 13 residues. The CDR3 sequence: CASSRDTRSPLHF. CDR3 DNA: TGTGCCAGCAGTAGGGACACAAGATCACCCCTCCACTTT.

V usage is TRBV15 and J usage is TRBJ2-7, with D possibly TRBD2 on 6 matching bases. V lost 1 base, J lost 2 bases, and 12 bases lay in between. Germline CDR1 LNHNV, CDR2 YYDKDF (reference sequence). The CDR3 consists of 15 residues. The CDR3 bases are TGTGCCACCAGCAGAGTCCCGGGGGTCCCCTACGAGCAGTACTTC. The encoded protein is CATSRVPGVPYEQYF. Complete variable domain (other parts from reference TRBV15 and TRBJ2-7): DAMVIQNPRYQVTQFGKPVTLSCSQTLNHNVMYWYQQKSSQAPKLLFHYYDKDFNNEADTPDNFQSRRPNTSFCFLDIRSPGLGDTAMYLCATSRVPGVPYEQYFGPGTRLTVT.

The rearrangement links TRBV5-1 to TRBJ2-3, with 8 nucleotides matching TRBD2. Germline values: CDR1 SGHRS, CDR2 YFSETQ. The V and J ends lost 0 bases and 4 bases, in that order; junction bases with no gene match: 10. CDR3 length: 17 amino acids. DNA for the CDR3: TGCGCCAGCAGCTTGGCCGCTCAGCGGGAGATCTCAGATACGCAGTATTTT. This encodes CASSLAAQREISDTQYF. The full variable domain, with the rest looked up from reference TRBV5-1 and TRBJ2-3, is KAGVTQTPRYLIKTRGQQVTLSCSPISGHRSVSWYQQTPGQGLQFLFEYFSETQRNKGNFPGRFSGRQFSNSRSEMNVSTLELGDSALYLCASSLAAQREISDTQYFGPGTRLTVL.

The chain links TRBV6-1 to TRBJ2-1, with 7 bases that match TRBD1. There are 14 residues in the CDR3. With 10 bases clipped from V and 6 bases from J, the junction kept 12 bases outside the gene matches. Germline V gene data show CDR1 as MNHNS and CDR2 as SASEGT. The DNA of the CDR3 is TGTGCCACTTATACAGGGGCCCCAGGCAATGAGCAGTTCTTC. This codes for CATYTGAPGNEQFF.

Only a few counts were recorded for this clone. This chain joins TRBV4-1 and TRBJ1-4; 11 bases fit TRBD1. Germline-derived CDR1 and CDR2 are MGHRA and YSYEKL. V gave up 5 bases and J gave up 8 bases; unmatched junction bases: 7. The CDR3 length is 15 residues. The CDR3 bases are TGCGCCAGCAGCTCATGGACAGGGGGCAGAGAAAAACTGTTTTTT. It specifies CASSSWTGGREKLFF.

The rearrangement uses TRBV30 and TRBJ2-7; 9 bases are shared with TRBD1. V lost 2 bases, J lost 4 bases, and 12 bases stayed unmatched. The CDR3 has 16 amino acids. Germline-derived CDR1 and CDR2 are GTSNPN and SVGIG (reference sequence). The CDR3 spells CAWSPMGQGSLYEQYF. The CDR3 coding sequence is TGTGCCTGGAGTCCAATGGGACAGGGAAGCTTGTACGAGCAGTACTTC. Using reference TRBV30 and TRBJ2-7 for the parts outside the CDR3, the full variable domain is SQTIHQWPATLVQPVGSPLSLECTVEGTSNPNLYWYRQAAGRGLQLLFYSVGIGQISSEVPQNLSASRPQDRQFILSSKKLLLSDSGFYLCAWSPMGQGSLYEQYFGPGTRLTVT.

CDR3 nucleotide sequence: TGTGCCAGCAGTGTCGACAGCGCGAACACCGGGGAGCTGTTTTTT. Translated: CASSVDSANTGELFF. The J gene is TRBJ2-2, the V gene TRBV2; TRBD1 might be the D (5 bases). Trimming shortened V by 4 bases and J by 0 bases, and 9 bases separated the two germline ends. Germline CDR1 and CDR2: SNHLY and FYNNEI. The CDR3 consists of 15 residues.

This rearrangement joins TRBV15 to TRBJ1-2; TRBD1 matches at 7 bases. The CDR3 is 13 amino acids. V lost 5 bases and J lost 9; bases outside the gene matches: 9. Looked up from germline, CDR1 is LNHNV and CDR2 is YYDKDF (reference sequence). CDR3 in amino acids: CATSLGTEIRYTF. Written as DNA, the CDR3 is TGTGCCACCAGCCTCGGGACAGAGATACGCTACACCTTC.

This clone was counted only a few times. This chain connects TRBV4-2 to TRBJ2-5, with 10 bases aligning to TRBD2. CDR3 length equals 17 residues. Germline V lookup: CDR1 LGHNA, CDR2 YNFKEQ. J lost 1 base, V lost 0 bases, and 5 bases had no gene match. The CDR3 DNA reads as TGTGCCAGCAGCCAAGATCCTAGCGGGAGTACCCAAGAGACCCAGTACTTC. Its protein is CASSQDPSGSTQETQYF.

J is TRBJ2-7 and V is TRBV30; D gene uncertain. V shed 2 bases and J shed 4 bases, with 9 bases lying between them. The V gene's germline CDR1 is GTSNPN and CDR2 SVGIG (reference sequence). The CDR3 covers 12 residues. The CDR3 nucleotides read TGTGCCTGGAGTCGTACAAGTTACGAGCAGTACTTC. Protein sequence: CAWSRTSYEQYF.

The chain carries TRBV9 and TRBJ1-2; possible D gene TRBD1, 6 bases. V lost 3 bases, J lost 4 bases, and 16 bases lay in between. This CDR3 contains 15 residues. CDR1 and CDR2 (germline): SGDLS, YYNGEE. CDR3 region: CASSERGGSSYGYTF. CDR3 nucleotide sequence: TGTGCCAGCAGCGAGCGGGGGGGCTCTAGCTATGGCTACACCTTC.

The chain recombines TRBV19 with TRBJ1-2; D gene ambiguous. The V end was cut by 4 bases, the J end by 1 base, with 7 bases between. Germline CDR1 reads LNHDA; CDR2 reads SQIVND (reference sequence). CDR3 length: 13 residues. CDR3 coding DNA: TGTGCCAGTAGTACGACGGGTAACTATGGCTACACCTTC. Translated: CASSTTGNYGYTF. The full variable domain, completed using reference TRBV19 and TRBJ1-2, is DGGITQSPKYLFRKEGQNVTLSCEQNLNHDAMYWYRQDPGQGLRLIYYSQIVNDFQKGDIAEGYSVSREKKESFPLTVTSAQKNPTAFYLCASSTTGNYGYTFGSGTRLTVV.

The CDR3 loop is CAWGQGFGYTF. As DNA, the CDR3 is TGTGCCTGGGGACAGGGGTTTGGCTACACCTTC. The chain couples TRBV30 to TRBJ1-2, with 9 bases matching TRBD1. The trim removed 5 bases at V and 7 bases at J, leaving 2 bases unmatched. Germline V gene lookup returns CDR1 GTSNPN and CDR2 SVGIG (reference sequence). The length of the CDR3 is 11 residues. Full variable domain (remainder filled in from reference TRBV30 and TRBJ1-2): SQTIHQWPATLVQPVGSPLSLECTVEGTSNPNLYWYRQAAGRGLQLLFYSVGIGQISSEVPQNLSASRPQDRQFILSSKKLLLSDSGFYLCAWGQGFGYTFGSGTRLTVV.

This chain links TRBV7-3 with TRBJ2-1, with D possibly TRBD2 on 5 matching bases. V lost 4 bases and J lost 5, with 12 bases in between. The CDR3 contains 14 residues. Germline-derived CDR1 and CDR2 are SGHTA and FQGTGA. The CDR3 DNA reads TGTGCCAGCAGCTGGGGAGCCTGGGACAATGAGCAGTTCTTC. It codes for CASSWGAWDNEQFF.

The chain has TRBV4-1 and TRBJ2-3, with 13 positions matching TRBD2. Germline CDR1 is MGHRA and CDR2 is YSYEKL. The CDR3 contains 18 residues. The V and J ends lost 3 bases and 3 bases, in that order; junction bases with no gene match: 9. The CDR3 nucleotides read TGCGCCAGCAGCCAGACTAGCGGGAGGTCCTTATTTACAGATACGCAGTATTTT. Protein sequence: CASSQTSGRSLFTDTQYF.